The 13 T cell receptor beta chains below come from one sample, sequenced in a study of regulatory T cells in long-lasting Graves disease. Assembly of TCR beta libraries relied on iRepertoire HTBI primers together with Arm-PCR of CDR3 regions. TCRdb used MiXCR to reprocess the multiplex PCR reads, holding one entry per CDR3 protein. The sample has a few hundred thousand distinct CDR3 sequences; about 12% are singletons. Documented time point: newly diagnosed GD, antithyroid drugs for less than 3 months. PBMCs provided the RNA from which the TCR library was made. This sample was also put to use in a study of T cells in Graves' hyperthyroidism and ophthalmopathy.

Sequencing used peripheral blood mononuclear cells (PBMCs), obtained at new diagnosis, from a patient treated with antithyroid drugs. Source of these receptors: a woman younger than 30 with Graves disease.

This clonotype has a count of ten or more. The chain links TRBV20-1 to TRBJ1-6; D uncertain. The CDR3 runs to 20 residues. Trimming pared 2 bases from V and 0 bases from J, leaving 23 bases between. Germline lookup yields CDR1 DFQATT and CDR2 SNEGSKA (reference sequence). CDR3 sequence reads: CSARPRTYSVRSSYNSPLHF. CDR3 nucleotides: TGCAGTGCTAGACCCCGCACTTACAGCGTCCGGAGCTCCTATAATTCACCCCTCCACTTT.

CDR3 in amino acids: CASSISGGAVSGANVLTF. In nucleotides, the CDR3 is TGTGCCAGTAGTATCTCGGGGGGTGCTGTCTCTGGGGCCAACGTCCTGACTTTC. The V call is TRBV19, the J call TRBJ2-6; 7 bases align to TRBD2. This CDR3 spans 18 amino acids. Losses at the gene ends were 3 bases for V and 0 bases for J; bases not matched to a gene: 8. Germline-derived CDR1 and CDR2 are LNHDA and SQIVND (reference sequence).

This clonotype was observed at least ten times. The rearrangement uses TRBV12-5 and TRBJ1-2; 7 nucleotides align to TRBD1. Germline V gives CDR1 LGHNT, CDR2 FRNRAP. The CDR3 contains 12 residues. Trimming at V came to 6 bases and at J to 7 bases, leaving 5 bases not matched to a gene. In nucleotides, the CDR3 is TGTGCTAGTGGCTCCAGACAGGGTGGCTACACCTTC. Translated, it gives CASGSRQGGYTF.

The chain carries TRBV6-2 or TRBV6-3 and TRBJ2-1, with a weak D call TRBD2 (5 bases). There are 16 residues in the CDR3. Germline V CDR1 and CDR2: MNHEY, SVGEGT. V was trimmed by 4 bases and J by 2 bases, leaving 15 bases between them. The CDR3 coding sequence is TGTGCCAGCAGTTCCCAGAGCGGACCGACCTACAATGAGCAGTTCTTC. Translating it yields CASSSQSGPTYNEQFF.

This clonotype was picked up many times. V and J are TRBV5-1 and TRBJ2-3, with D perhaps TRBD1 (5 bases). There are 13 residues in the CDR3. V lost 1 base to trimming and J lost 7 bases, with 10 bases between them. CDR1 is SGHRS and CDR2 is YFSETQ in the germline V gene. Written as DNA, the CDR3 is TGCGCCAGCAGCTTGCCCAGGGTATATACGCAGTATTTT. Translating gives CASSLPRVYTQYF.

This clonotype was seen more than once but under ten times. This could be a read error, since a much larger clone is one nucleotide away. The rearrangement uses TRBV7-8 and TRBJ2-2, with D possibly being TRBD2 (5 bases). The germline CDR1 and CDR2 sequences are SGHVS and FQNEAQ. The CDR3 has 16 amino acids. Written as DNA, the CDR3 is TGTGCCGGCAGCTTAGCAACACCTACTAGACCCGGGGAGCTGTTTTTT. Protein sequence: CAGSLATPTRPGELFF.

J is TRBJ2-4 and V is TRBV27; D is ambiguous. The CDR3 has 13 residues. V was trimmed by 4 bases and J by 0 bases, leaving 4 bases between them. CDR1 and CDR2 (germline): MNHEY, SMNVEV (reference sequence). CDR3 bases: TGTGCCAGCAGTTGGGGAGCCAAAAACATTCAGTACTTC. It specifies CASSWGAKNIQYF.

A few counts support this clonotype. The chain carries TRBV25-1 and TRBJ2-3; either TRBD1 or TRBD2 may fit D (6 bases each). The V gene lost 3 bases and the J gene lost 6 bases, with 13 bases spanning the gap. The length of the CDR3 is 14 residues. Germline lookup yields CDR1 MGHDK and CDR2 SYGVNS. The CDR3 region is CASSEAGRGDTQYF. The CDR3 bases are TGTGCCAGCAGTGAGGCGGGAAGGGGGGATACGCAGTATTTT. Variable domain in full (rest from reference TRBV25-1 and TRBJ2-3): EADIYQTPRYLVIGTGKKITLECSQTMGHDKMYWYQQDPGMELHLIHYSYGVNSTEKGDLSSESTVSRIRTEHFPLTLESARPSHTSQYLCASSEAGRGDTQYFGPGTRLTVL.

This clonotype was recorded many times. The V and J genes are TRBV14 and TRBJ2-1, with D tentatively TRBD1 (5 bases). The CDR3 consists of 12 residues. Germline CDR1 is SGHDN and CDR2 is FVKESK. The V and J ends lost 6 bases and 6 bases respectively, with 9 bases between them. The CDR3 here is CASRQRGNEQFF. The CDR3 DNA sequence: TGTGCCAGCAGGCAAAGGGGCAATGAGCAGTTCTTC.

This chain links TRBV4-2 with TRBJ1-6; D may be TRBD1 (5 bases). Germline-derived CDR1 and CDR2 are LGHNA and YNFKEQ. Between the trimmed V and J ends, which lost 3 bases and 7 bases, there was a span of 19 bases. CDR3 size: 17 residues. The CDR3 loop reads CASSHEKAGRHNSPLHF. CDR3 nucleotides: TGTGCCAGCAGCCATGAAAAGGCGGGGCGCCACAATTCACCCCTCCACTTT.

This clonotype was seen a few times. CDR3 DNA: TGTGCCAGCAGCCAATACCGGACAGGGAGTAATGAAAAACTGTTTTTT. This translates into CASSQYRTGSNEKLFF. This rearrangement joins TRBV16 to TRBJ1-4; 8 bases align to TRBD1. The CDR3 is 16 amino acids. The germline CDR1 and CDR2 sequences are KGHSY and FQNENV. V dropped 1 base and J dropped 4; count of bases not matched to a gene: 5.

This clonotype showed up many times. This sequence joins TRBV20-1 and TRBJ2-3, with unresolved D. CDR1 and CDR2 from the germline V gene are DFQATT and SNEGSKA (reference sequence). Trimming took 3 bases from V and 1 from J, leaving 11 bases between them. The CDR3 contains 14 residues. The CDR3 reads CSASNPDGTDTQYF. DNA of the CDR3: TGCAGTGCTAGCAACCCGGACGGCACAGATACGCAGTATTTT.

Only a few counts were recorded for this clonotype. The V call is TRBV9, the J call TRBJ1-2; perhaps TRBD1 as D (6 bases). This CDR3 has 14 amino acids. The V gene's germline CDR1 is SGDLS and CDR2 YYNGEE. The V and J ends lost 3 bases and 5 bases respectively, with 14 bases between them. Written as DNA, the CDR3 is TGTGCCAGCAGCGCAGCCAGGGGAAAGTATGGCTACACCTTC. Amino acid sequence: CASSAARGKYGYTF.